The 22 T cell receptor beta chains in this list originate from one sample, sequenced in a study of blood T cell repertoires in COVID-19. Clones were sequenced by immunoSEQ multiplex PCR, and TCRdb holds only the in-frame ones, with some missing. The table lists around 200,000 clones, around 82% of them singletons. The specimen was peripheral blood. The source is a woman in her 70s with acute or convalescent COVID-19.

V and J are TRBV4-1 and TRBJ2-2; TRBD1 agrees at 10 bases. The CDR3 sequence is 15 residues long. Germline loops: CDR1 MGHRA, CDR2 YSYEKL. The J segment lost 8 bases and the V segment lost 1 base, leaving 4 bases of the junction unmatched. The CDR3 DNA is TGCGCCAGCAGCCAAGGCGGGACAGGGGCTGGGGAGCTGTTTTTT. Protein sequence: CASSQGGTGAGELFF.

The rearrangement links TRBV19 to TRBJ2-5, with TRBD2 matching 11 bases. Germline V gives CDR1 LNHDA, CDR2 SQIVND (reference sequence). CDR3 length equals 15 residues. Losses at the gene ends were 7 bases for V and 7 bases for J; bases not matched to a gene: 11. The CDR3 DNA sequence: TGTGCCAGTACCGGGACTAGCGGCGGATTTGCGACCCAGTACTTC. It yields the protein CASTGTSGGFATQYF.

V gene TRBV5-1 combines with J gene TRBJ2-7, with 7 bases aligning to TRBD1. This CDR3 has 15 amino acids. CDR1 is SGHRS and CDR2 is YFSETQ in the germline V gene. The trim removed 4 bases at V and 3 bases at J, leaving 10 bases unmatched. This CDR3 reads CASSPRRDSVYEQYF. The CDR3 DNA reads TGCGCCAGCAGCCCCCGCCGGGACAGCGTCTACGAGCAGTACTTC.

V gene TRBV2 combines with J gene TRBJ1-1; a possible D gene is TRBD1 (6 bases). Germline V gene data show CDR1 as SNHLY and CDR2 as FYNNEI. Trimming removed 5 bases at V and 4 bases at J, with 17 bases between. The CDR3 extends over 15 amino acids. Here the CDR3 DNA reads TGTGCCAGCAGTAGGACAGCAGCTTTGGGCACTGAAGCTTTCTTT. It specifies CASSRTAALGTEAFF.

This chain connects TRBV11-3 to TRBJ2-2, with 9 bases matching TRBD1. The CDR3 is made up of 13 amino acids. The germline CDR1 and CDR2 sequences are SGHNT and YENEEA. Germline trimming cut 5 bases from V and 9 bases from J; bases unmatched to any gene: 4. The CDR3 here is CASSLQGARELFF. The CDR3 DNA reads TGTGCCAGCAGCCTACAGGGGGCTAGGGAGCTGTTTTTT.

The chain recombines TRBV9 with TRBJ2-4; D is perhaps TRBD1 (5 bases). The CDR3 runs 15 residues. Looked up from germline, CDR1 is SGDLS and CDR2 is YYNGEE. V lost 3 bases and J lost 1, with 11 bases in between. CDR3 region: CASSAGSQAKNIQYF. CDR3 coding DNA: TGTGCCAGCAGCGCAGGGTCCCAGGCCAAAAACATTCAGTACTTC.

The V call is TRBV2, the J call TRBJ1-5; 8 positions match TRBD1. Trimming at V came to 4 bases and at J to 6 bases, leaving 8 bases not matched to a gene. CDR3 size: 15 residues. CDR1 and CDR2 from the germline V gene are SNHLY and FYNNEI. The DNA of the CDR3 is TGTGCCAGCAGTGGACAGGGGTTTTTCGTTCAGCCCCAGCATTTT. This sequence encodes CASSGQGFFVQPQHF.

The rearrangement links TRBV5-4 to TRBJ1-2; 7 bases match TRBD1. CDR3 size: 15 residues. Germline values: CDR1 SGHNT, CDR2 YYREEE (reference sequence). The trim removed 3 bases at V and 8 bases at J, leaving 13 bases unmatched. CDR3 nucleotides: TGTGCCAGCAGCTCCCATGGACAGGACTCGCGAGGCTACACCTTC. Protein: CASSSHGQDSRGYTF.

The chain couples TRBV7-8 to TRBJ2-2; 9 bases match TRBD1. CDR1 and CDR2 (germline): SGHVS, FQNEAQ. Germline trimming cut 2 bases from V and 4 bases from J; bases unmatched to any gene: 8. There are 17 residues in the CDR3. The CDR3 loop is CASSLRVGQGFTGELFF. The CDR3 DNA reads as TGTGCCAGCAGCTTACGGGTGGGACAGGGATTCACCGGGGAGCTGTTTTTT.

The CDR3 here is CASSKTGVYNEQYF. CDR3 bases: TGTGCCAGTAGTAAGACAGGGGTATACAACGAGCAGTACTTC. The rearrangement joins TRBV19 to TRBJ2-7; 8 nucleotides line up with TRBD1. CDR3 length: 14 amino acids. Germline trimming cut 4 bases from V and 5 bases from J; bases unmatched to any gene: 7. Germline V gene data show CDR1 as LNHDA and CDR2 as SQIVND (reference sequence).

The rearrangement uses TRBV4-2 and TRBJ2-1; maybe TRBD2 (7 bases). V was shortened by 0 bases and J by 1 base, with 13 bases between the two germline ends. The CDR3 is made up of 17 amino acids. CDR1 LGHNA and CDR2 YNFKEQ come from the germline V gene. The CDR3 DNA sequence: TGTGCCAGCAGCCAAGAAGTAGGGGGGGCTTCCTACAATGAGCAGTTCTTC. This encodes CASSQEVGGASYNEQFF.

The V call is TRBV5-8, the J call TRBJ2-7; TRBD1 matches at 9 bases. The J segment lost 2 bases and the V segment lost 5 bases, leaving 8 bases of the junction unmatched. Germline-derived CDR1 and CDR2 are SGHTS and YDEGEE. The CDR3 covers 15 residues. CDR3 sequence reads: CASRVPGQGTYEQYF. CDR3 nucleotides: TGTGCCAGCAGAGTCCCGGGACAGGGAACCTACGAGCAGTACTTC. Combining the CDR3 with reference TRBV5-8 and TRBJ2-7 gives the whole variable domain EAGVTQSPTHLIKTRGQQATLRCSPISGHTSVYWYQQALGLGLQFLLWYDEGEERNRGNFPPRFSGRQFPNYSSELNVNALELEDSALYLCASRVPGQGTYEQYFGPGTRLTVT.

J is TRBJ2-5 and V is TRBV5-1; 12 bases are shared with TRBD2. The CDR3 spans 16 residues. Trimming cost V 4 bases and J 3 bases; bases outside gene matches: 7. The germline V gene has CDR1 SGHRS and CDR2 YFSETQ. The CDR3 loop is CASSPSWTSGKETQYF. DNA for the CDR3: TGCGCCAGCAGCCCCTCTTGGACTAGCGGGAAAGAGACCCAGTACTTC.

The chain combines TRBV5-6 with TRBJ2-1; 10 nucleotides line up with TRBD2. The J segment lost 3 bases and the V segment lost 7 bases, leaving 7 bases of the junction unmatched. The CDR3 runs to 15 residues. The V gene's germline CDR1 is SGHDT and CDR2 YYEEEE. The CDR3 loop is CASASGLADYNEQFF. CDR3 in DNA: TGTGCCAGCGCCAGTGGACTAGCGGACTACAATGAGCAGTTCTTC.

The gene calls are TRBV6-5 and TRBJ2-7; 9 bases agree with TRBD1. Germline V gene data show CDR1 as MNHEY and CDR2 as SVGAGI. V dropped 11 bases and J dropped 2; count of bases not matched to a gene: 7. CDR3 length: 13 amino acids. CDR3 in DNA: TGTGCCGGCGGACAGGGGATAACCTACGAGCAGTACTTC. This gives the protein CAGGQGITYEQYF.

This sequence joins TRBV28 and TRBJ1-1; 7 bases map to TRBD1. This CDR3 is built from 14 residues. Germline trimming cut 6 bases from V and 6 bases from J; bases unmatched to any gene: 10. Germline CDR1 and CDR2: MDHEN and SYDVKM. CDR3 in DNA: TGTGCCAGCAGATCCGGGACAGACGCTGCTGAAGCTTTCTTT. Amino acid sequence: CASRSGTDAAEAFF.

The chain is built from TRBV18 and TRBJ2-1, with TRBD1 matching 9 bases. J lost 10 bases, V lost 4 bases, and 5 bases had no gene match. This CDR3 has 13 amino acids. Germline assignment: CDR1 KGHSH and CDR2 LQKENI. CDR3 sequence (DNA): TGTGCCAGCTCACGGGACAGGGTGAGAGAGCAGTTCTTC. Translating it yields CASSRDRVREQFF. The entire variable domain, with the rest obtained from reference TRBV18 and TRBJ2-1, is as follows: NAGVMQNPRHLVRRRGQEARLRCSPMKGHSHVYWYRQLPEEGLKFMVYLQKENIIDESGMPKERFSAEFPKEGPSILRIQQVVRGDSAAYFCASSRDRVREQFFGPGTRLTVL.

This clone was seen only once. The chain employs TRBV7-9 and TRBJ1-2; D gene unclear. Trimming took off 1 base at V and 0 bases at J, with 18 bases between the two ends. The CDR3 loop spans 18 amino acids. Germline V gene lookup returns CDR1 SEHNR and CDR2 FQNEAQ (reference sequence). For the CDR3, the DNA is TGTGCCAGCAGCTTAGTATTGCCTGACTTTCCAGCTAACTATGGCTACACCTTC. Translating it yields CASSLVLPDFPANYGYTF.

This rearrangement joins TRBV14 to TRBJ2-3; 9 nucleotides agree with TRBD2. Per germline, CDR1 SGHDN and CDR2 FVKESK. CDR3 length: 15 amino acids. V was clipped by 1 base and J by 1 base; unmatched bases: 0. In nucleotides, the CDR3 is TGTGCCAGCAGCCAAGGACTAGCGGGCACAGATACGCAGTATTTT. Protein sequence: CASSQGLAGTDTQYF.

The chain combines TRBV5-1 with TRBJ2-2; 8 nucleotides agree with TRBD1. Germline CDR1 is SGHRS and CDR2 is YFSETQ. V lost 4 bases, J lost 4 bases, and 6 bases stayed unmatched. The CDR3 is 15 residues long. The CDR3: CASSPGDRPTGELFF. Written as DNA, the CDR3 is TGCGCCAGCAGCCCCGGGGACAGGCCCACCGGGGAGCTGTTTTTT. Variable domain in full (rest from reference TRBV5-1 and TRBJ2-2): KAGVTQTPRYLIKTRGQQVTLSCSPISGHRSVSWYQQTPGQGLQFLFEYFSETQRNKGNFPGRFSGRQFSNSRSEMNVSTLELGDSALYLCASSPGDRPTGELFFGEGSRLTVL.

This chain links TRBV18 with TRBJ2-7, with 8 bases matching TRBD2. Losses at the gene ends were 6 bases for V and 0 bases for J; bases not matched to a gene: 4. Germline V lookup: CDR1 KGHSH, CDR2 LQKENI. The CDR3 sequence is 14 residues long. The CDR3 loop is CASSPGTSSYEQYF. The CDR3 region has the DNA TGTGCCAGCTCCCCCGGGACTAGCTCCTACGAGCAGTACTTC.

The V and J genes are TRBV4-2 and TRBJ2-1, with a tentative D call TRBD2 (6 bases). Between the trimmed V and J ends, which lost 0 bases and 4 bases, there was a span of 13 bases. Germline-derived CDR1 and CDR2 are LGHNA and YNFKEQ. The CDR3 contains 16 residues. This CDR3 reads CASSQDRDSKYNEQFF. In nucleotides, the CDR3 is TGTGCCAGCAGCCAAGATAGGGACTCGAAATACAATGAGCAGTTCTTC.